This record covers a single TCR beta chain. This clonotype was recorded at least ten times. The antigen it binds to is not known. No per-base quality is available; no much larger clone lies one base away. Sequencing instrument: Illumina HiSeq 2000. Multiplex PCR amplification was used to generate the TCR beta chain libraries. High-throughput sequencing was used to analyze the amplified TCR beta chain products. The raw public reads went through TCRdb reprocessing: fastp at Q25, MiXCR clone calling, in-frame beta chains kept. When rows share a CDR3 protein, they turn into one entry using the most common DNA and genes. The sample records 150,000 to 200,000 distinct CDR3 sequences, about 33% of which are singletons. 3.8% of the sample goes to the ten largest clones. These data are taken from a study of breast tumors, draining lymph nodes, adjacent tissues (dated by TCRdb to the mid-2010s). Looking at the study overall: In breast cancer patients, the study compared the TCR beta repertoires of tumor, adjacent nontumor tissue and axillary lymph nodes. The study aimed to assess the relationships and possible T-cell exchange between tumor, surrounding tissue and draining lymph node repertoires in human breast cancer. General findings and caveats noted by the study authors: T-cell repertoire diversity in tumors was found to be lower than in lymph nodes but higher than in nontumor tissue, and preferential V and J gene usage was observed. In luminal-like breast cancer, tumor and nontumor tissue repertoires resembled each other significantly more than in basal-like breast cancer. A scenario in which most tumor T cells derive from the lymph node and then expand within tumor tissue was judged to be consistent with the data. Rather than being directly demonstrated, the conclusion that tumor T cells originate in lymph nodes was presented as consistent with a hypothesis.

After removal of 4 bases from V and 9 bases from J, the junction retains 8 bases not matched to a gene. From a lookup of the germline V gene (reference sequence), CDR1 and CDR2 are SGHNT and YYREEE. The CDR3 starts with the cysteine, ends with the phenylalanine, and has 14 residues. The only DNA kept is the CDR3, 42 bases in frame from the first base. The axillary draining lymph nodes of breast cancer patients were the source of the lymph node samples. Sequencing was carried out using axillary lymph node tissue. The rearrangement combines TRBV5-4 with TRBJ2-1, with TRBD1 identical over 9 junction bases. This TCR derives from a female donor with breast cancer. Some clones in this sample may be carry-over from other donors' samples. The sequenced DNA: TGTGCCAGCAGCGGATTACAGGGGGCGGGTGAGCAGTTCTTC. Translated, this is CASSGLQGAGEQFF.